This TCR beta chain was identified in a study of blood T cell repertoires in COVID-19. The wider study: COVID-19 samples collected from the United States, Italy and Spain covered acute and convalescent phases. T cells, B-cell-depleted T cells, or PBMCs supplied cDNA or gDNA.

Source study methods: It was from reference gene primer amplification that nucleated cell counts were estimated. Clones were sequenced by immunoSEQ multiplex PCR, and TCRdb holds only the in-frame ones, with some missing. V and J calls and clone size are given by that table; D and trimming were obtained from the DNA. This table has approximately 70,000 clones, around 81% appearing once. V was shortened by 0 bases and J by 1 base, with 7 bases between the two germline ends. This CDR3 is 14 amino acids long. Per germline, CDR1 SGDLS and CDR2 YYNGEE. This rearrangement joins TRBV9 to TRBJ1-1; D not certain. The sequenced material came from peripheral blood. This clonotype originated in a woman aged 55-70 years with acute or convalescent COVID-19. In DNA, the CDR3 is TGTGCCAGCAGCGTAGCCCCAGGGAACACTGAAGCTTTCTTT. Translating it yields CASSVAPGNTEAFF. The full variable domain, in which reference TRBV9 and TRBJ1-1 provide the parts outside the CDR3, is DSGVTQTPKHLITATGQRVTLRCSPRSGDLSVYWYQQSLDQGLQFLIQYYNGEERAKGNILERFSAQQFPDLHSELNLSSLELGDSALYFCASSVAPGNTEAFFGQGTRLTVV.